A single TCR beta chain is shown here with its context. The antigen is undetermined. The germline V gene encodes CDR1 MGHRA and CDR2 YSYEKL. The ends were cut back, 4 bases at V and 3 bases at J, with 13 bases in the middle. CDR3 length equals 15 residues. The entry originates in a study of shared clonotypes between healthy human individuals. TCRdb keeps only in-frame clones here, not all; method: immunoSEQ multiplex PCR. Of 2,500,000 or so clones in the sample, less than 95% were seen once. Healthy HIV-negative adults without recent acute infections or vaccinations served as donors. Study conclusions and caveats: Across subsets, estimated richness was generally greater for naive than for memory populations.

The specimen sequenced was naive CD4+ T cells from PBMCs. This sample's subset: CD45RA+ positively selected. The sequence came from a man aged 18 to 30 in good health. Some clones in this sample may be carry-over from other donors' samples. The chain has TRBV4-1 and TRBJ2-1; D is perhaps TRBD2 (6 bases). The CDR3 region has the DNA TGCGCCAGCAGCCCCCAATCGGGAGTCTACAATGAGCAGTTCTTC. Translating it yields CASSPQSGVYNEQFF.